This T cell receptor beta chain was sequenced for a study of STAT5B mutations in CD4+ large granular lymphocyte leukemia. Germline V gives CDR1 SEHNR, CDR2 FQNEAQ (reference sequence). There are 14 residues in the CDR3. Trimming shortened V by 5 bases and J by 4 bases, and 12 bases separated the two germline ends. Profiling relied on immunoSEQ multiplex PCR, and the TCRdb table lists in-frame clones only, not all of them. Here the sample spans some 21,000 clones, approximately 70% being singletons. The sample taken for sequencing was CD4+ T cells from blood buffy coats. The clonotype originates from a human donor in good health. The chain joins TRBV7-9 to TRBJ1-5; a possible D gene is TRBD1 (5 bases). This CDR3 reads CASSRPGLNQPQHF. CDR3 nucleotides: TGTGCCAGCAGCCGTCCAGGGCTTAATCAGCCCCAGCATTTT. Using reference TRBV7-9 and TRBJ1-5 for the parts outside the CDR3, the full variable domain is DTGVSQNPRHKITKRGQNVTFRCDPISEHNRLYWYRQTLGQGPEFLTYFQNEAQLEKSRLLSDRFSAERPKGSFSTLEIQRTEQGDSAMYLCASSRPGLNQPQHFGDGTRLSIL.